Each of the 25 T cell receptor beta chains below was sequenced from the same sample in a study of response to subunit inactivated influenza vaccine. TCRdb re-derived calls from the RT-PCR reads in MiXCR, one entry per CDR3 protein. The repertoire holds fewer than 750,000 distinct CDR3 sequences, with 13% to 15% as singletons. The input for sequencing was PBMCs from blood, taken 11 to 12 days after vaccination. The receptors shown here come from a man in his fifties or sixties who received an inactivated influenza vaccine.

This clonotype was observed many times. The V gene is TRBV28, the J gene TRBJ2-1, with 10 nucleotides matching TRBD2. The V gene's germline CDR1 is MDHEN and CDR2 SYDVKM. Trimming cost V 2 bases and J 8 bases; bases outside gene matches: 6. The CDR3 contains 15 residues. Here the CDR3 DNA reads TGTGCCAGCAGTTTACCTAGCGGGAGATTCTATGAGCAGTTCTTC. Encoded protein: CASSLPSGRFYEQFF.

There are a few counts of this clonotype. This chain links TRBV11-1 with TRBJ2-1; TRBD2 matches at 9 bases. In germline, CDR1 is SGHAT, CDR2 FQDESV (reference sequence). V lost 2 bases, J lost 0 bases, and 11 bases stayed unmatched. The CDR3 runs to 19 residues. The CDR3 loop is CASSLRGGPAGGSYNEQFF. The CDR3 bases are TGTGCCAGCAGCTTACGTGGCGGGCCAGCGGGGGGCTCCTACAATGAGCAGTTCTTC.

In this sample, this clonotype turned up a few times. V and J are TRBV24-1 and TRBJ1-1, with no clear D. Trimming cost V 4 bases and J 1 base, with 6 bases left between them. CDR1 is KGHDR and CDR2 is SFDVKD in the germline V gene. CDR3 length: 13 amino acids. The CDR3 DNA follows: TGTGCCACCAGTGACCCGGAGAACACTGAAGCTTTCTTT. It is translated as CATSDPENTEAFF.

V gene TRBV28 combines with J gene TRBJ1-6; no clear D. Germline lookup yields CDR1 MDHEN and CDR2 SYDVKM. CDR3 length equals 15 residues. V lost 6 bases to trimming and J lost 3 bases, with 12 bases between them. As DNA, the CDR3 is TGTGCCAGCAGCCAAGACCTCCTCTATAATTCACCCCTCCACTTT. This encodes CASSQDLLYNSPLHF.

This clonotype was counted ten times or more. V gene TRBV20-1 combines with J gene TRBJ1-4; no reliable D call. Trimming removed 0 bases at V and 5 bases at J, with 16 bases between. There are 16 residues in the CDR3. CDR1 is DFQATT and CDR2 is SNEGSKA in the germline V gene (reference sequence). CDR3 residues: CSARDHGGRYNEKLFF. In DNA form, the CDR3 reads TGCAGTGCTAGAGATCACGGTGGCAGATACAATGAAAAACTGTTTTTT.

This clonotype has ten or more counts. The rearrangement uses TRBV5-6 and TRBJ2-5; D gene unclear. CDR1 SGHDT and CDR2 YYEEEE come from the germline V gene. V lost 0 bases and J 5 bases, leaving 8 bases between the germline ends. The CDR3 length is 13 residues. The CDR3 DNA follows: TGTGCCAGCAGCTTGGCTTATATCGAGACCCAGTACTTC. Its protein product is CASSLAYIETQYF.

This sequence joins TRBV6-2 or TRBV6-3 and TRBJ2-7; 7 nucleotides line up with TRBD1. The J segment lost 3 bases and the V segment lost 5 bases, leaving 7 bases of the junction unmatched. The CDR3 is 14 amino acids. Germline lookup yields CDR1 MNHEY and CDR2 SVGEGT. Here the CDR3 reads CASSVRRDSYEQYF. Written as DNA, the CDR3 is TGTGCCAGCAGTGTTCGCCGGGACAGCTACGAGCAGTACTTC.

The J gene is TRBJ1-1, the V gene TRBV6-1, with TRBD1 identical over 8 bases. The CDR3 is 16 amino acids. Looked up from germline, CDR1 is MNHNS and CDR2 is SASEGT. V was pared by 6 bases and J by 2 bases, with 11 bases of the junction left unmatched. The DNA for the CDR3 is TGTGCCAGCAGACAACGACAGGGGCGTACAAACACTGAAGCTTTCTTT. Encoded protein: CASRQRQGRTNTEAFF.

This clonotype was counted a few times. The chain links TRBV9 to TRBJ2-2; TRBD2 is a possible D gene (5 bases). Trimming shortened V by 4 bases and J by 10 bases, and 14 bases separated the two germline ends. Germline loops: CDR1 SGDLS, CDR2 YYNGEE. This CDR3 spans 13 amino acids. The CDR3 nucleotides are TGTGCCAGCAGCCCAGGAGGAAGGGTGGAGCTGTTTTTT. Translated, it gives CASSPGGRVELFF.

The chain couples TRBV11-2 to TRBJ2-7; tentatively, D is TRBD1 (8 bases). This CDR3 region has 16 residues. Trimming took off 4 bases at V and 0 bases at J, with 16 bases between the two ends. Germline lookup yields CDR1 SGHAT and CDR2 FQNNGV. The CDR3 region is CASSSGGQARSYEQYF. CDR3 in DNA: TGTGCCAGCAGCTCGGGGGGACAGGCGCGCTCCTACGAGCAGTACTTC. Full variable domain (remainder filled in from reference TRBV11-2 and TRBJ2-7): EAGVAQSPRYKIIEKRQSVAFWCNPISGHATLYWYQQILGQGPKLLIQFQNNGVVDDSQLPKDRFSAERLKGVDSTLKIQPAKLEDSAVYLCASSSGGQARSYEQYFGPGTRLTVT.

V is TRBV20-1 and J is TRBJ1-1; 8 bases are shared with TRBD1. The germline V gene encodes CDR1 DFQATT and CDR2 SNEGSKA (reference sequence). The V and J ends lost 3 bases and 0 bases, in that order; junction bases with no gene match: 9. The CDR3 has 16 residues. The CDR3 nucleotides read TGCAGTGCTAGCCTTGGACAGGGTATAATGAACACTGAAGCTTTCTTT. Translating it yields CSASLGQGIMNTEAFF.

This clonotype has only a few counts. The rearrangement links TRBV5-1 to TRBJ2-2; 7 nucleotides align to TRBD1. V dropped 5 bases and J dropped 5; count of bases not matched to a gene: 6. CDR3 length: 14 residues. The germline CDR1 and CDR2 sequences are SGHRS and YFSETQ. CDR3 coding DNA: TGCGCCAGCAGATTAACAGGGGCTACCGGGGAGCTGTTTTTT. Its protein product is CASRLTGATGELFF.

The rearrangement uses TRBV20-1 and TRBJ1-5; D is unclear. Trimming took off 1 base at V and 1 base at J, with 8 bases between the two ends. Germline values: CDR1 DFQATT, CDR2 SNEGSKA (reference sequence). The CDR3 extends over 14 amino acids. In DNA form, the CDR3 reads TGCAGTGCTAGAGTTGGAGGCAGCAATCAGCCCCAGCATTTT. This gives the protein CSARVGGSNQPQHF.

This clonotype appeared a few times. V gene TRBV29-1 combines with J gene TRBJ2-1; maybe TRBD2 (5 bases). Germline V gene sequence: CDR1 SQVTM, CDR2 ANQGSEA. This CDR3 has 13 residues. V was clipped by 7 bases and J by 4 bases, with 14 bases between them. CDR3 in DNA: TGCAGCGCCCTGGGTGGGAGTTACAATGAGCAGTTCTTC. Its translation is CSALGGSYNEQFF.

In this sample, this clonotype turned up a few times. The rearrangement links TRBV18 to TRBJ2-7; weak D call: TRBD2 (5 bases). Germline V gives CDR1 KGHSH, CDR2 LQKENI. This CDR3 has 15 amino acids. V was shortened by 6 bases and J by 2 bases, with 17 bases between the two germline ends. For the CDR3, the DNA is TGTGCCAGCTCCCTTGAACTAGGGATCCCCTACGAGCAGTACTTC. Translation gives CASSLELGIPYEQYF.

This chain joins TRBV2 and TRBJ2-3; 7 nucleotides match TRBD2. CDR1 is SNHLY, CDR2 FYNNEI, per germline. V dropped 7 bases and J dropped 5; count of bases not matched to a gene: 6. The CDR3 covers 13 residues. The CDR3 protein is CASIREVLDTQYF. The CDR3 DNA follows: TGTGCCAGCATACGGGAGGTCTTAGATACGCAGTATTTT.

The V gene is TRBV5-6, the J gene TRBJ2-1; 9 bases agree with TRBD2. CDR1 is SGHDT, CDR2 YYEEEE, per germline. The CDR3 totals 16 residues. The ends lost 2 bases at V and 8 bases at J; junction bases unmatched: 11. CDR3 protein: CASSLFVSGGIYEQFF. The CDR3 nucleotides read TGTGCCAGCAGCTTATTTGTTAGCGGGGGAATTTATGAGCAGTTCTTC. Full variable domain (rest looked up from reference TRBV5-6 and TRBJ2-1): DAGVTQSPTHLIKTRGQQVTLRCSPKSGHDTVSWYQQALGQGPQFIFQYYEEEERQRGNFPDRFSGHQFPNYSSELNVNALLLGDSALYLCASSLFVSGGIYEQFFGPGTRLTVL.

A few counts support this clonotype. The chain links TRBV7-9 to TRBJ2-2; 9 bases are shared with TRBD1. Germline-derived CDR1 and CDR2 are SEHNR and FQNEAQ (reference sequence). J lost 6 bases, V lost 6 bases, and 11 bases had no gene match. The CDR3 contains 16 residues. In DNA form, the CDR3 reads TGTGCCAGCAGGGATACCGGGACAGGGTTCCCCGGGGAGCTGTTTTTT. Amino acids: CASRDTGTGFPGELFF.

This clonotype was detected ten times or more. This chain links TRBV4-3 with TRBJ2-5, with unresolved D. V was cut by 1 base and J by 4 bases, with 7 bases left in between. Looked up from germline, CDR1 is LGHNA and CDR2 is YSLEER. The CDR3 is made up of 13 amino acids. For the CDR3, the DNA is TGCGCCAGCAGCCAAGGAAGAAGAGAGACCCAGTACTTC. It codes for CASSQGRRETQYF.

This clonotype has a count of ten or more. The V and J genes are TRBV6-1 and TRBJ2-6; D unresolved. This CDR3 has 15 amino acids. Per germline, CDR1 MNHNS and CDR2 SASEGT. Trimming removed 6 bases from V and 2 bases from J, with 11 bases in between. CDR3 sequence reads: CASSRLGTGANVLTF. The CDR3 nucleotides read TGTGCCAGCAGCCGCCTGGGTACTGGGGCCAACGTCCTGACTTTC.

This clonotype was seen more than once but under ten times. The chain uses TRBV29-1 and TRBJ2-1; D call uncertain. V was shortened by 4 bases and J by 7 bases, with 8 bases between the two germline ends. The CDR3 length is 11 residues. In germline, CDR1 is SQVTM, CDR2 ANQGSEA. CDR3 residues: CSVAAANEQFF. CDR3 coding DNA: TGCAGCGTTGCGGCAGCGAATGAGCAGTTCTTC.

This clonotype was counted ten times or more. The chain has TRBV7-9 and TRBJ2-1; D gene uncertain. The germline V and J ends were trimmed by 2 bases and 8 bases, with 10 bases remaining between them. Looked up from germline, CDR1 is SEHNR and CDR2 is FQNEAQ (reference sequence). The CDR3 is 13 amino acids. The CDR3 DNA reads TGTGCCAGCAGCTTACTTTCTTCCGATGAGCAGTTCTTC. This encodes CASSLLSSDEQFF. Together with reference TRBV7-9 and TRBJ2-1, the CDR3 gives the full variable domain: DTGVSQNPRHKITKRGQNVTFRCDPISEHNRLYWYRQTLGQGPEFLTYFQNEAQLEKSRLLSDRFSAERPKGSFSTLEIQRTEQGDSAMYLCASSLLSSDEQFFGPGTRLTVL.

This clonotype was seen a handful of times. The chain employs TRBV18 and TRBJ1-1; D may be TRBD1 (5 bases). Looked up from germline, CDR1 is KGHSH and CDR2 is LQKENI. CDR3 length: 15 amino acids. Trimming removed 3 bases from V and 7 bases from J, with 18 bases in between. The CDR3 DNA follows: TGTGCCAGCTCACCTCGCCGGGACCCCACGGGTGAAGCTTTCTTT. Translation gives CASSPRRDPTGEAFF.

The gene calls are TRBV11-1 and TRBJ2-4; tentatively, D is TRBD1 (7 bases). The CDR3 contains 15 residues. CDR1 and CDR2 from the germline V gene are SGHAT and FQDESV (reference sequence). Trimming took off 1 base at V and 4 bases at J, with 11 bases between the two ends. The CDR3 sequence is CASSLGGTEKNIQYF. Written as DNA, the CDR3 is TGTGCCAGCAGCTTAGGCGGGACAGAAAAAAACATTCAGTACTTC.

The CDR3, as DNA: TGTGCCAGCTCCCGACAGAGGAACACCGGGGAGCTGTTTTTT. It codes for CASSRQRNTGELFF. The chain carries TRBV12-3 or TRBV12-4 and TRBJ2-2, with D possibly TRBD1 on 5 matching bases. This CDR3 region has 14 residues. Trimming left V 8 bases short and J 1 base short, with 11 bases between.